Shown below are 9 T cell receptor beta chains from a single sample sequenced in a study of T cell repertoires in cytomegalovirus infection. TCRdb reanalysed the reads using MiXCR and keeps one entry per CDR3 protein. The sample has roughly 700,000 distinct CDR3 sequences; roughly 36% are singletons. No antigen has been assigned to these receptors. This material consisted of cultured PBMCs, taken from culture after CMV antigen stimulation. These receptors all come from a human donor in good health (CMV status not recorded). Some clones in this sample may be carry-over from other donors' samples.

The chain combines TRBV2 with TRBJ2-5; tentative D call: TRBD2 (6 bases). CDR3 length: 14 amino acids. Germline V lookup: CDR1 SNHLY, CDR2 FYNNEI. This CDR3 is CAREGRDSRETQYF. DNA for the CDR3: TGTGCGCGTGAGGGCCGGGACTCCAGGGAGACCCAGTACTTC.

The rearrangement uses TRBV28 and TRBJ2-1, with D perhaps TRBD2 (7 bases). The CDR3 contains 13 residues. The germline gives CDR1 MDHEN, CDR2 SYDVKM. V was clipped by 6 bases and J by 14 bases, with 20 bases between them. The CDR3 coding sequence is TGTGCCAGCAGCTACGGGGGCCTCCGGGGGGAGTTCTTC. Its protein product is CASSYGGLRGEFF.

This clonotype was seen a handful of times. This chain joins TRBV4-1 and TRBJ2-6; D not resolved. The V end was cut by 1 base, the J end by 3 bases, with 13 bases between. Germline lookup yields CDR1 MGHRA and CDR2 YSYEKL. The CDR3 spans 17 residues. In DNA form, the CDR3 reads TGCGCCAGCAGCCAAGGGAAGCCCCTGGATGGGGCCAACGTCCTGACTTTC. It codes for CASSQGKPLDGANVLTF.

J is TRBJ1-1 and V is TRBV7-2; possible D gene TRBD1, 6 bases. The CDR3 extends over 17 amino acids. V gave up 6 bases and J gave up 0 bases, with 20 bases separating them. Germline V lookup: CDR1 SGHTA, CDR2 FQGNSA. CDR3: CASSRRGGRFVNTEAFF. The CDR3 bases are TGTGCCAGCAGTCGAAGGGGGGGCAGATTCGTGAACACTGAAGCTTTCTTT.

The gene calls are TRBV6-1 and TRBJ2-5, with a weak D call TRBD2 (6 bases). V shed 5 bases and J shed 5 bases, with 15 bases lying between them. CDR1 and CDR2 (germline): MNHNS, SASEGT. The CDR3 runs 14 residues. The CDR3 DNA is TGTGCCAGCAGTTCTGGCGGGGTGGAGGAGACCCAGTACTTC. Its translation: CASSSGGVEETQYF.

V and J are TRBV6-5 and TRBJ2-7; TRBD2 matches 9 bases. The trim removed 4 bases at V and 0 bases at J, leaving 7 bases unmatched. Germline V gives CDR1 MNHEY, CDR2 SVGAGI. This CDR3 has 16 residues. CDR3 sequence: CASSLTTSGSSYEQYF. For the CDR3, the DNA is TGTGCCAGCAGTTTAACGACTAGCGGCAGCTCCTACGAGCAGTACTTC.

This clonotype occurred a few times. The rearrangement joins TRBV7-2 to TRBJ1-2; 10 nucleotides match TRBD1. Germline V gene data show CDR1 as SGHTA and CDR2 as FQGNSA. There are 14 residues in the CDR3. V gave up 1 base and J gave up 6 bases; unmatched junction bases: 2. In DNA, the CDR3 is TGTGCCAGCAGCTTAGAGGGACAGGGGAATGGCTACACCTTC. It encodes CASSLEGQGNGYTF.

This clonotype was picked up a small number of times. The rearrangement links TRBV7-2 to TRBJ2-5; possibly TRBD1 or TRBD2 for D (6 bases each). V was clipped by 3 bases and J by 3 bases, with 17 bases between them. Germline CDR1 and CDR2: SGHTA and FQGNSA. The CDR3 is made up of 16 amino acids. The DNA for the CDR3 is TGTGCCAGCAGCTTCCACGGTCGGGGGCTCGAAGAGACCCAGTACTTC. Amino acid sequence: CASSFHGRGLEETQYF.

This clonotype was seen many times. The chain recombines TRBV12-3 or TRBV12-4 with TRBJ2-7; 10 nucleotides agree with TRBD2. The CDR3 contains 15 residues. The J segment lost 2 bases and the V segment lost 3 bases, leaving 4 bases of the junction unmatched. The CDR3 protein is CASSFGLADPYEQYF. The CDR3 nucleotides read TGTGCCAGCAGTTTCGGACTAGCGGACCCCTACGAGCAGTACTTC.